The 9 T cell receptor beta chains below come from one sample, sequenced in a study of blood T cell repertoires in COVID-19. The method was immunoSEQ multiplex PCR; TCRdb's version includes in-frame clones alone and lacks a portion of them. The data show 500,000 or so clones, about 90% seen once. The sequenced sample consisted of PBMCs or T cells enriched from blood (not recorded which). The receptors stem from a woman aged 18 to 35 who had recovered from COVID-19.

The rearrangement links TRBV6-5 to TRBJ2-2; D may be TRBD1 (6 bases). CDR3 size: 13 residues. Germline V CDR1 and CDR2: MNHEY, SVGAGI. Trimming took off 10 bases at V and 0 bases at J, with 9 bases between the two ends. The CDR3: CATGATNTGELFF. The CDR3 coding sequence is TGTGCCACAGGGGCGACGAACACCGGGGAGCTGTTTTTT.

As to this clone: Other DNA sequences in the sample encode the same CDR3. The genes are TRBV5-6 and TRBJ1-2; 9 bases match TRBD1. CDR3 length: 15 residues. V dropped 3 bases and J dropped 2; count of bases not matched to a gene: 5. Germline V gene data show CDR1 as SGHDT and CDR2 as YYEEEE. The CDR3 spells CASSSPGQGNYGYTF. The CDR3 nucleotides are TGTGCCAGCAGCTCACCTGGACAGGGGAACTATGGCTACACCTTC.

The chain links TRBV10-1 to TRBJ1-2; D not certain. V lost 0 bases, J lost 2 bases, and 4 bases lay in between. Germline values: CDR1 WNHNN, CDR2 SYGVQD (reference sequence). The CDR3 loop spans 13 amino acids. CDR3 in DNA: TGCGCCAGCAGTGAGTCGCAGAACTATGGCTACACCTTC. Its translation is CASSESQNYGYTF.

The CDR3 nucleotides are TGTGCCAGCAGTGAAGAGGACAGGGGGAGAGGGTACTTC. Residues: CASSEEDRGRGYF. The V call is TRBV2, the J call TRBJ2-7; the match to TRBD1 covers 10 bases. Losses at the gene ends were 1 base for V and 12 bases for J; bases not matched to a gene: 6. Germline loops: CDR1 SNHLY, CDR2 FYNNEI. CDR3 size: 13 residues.

This chain joins TRBV11-2 and TRBJ1-2, with D unclear. This CDR3 is built from 13 residues. The germline V gene encodes CDR1 SGHAT and CDR2 FQNNGV. V was clipped by 5 bases and J by 8 bases, with 15 bases between them. The CDR3 here is CASSLDAAGGYTF. The CDR3 DNA sequence: TGTGCCAGCAGCCTTGACGCCGCGGGGGGCTACACCTTC.

V usage is TRBV10-3 and J usage is TRBJ2-5, with 11 bases matching TRBD2. Trimming removed 5 bases from V and 1 base from J; junction bases left unmatched: 6. The CDR3 runs to 16 residues. In germline, CDR1 is ENHRY, CDR2 SYGVKD. Here the CDR3 DNA reads TGTGCCATCAGTCCGAGACTAGCGGGGTTCCAAGAGACCCAGTACTTC. Protein sequence: CAISPRLAGFQETQYF.

The genes are TRBV2 and TRBJ2-5; unclear D gene. Trimming stripped 5 bases from V and 1 base from J, with 5 bases between. Germline CDR1 SNHLY, CDR2 FYNNEI. The CDR3 has 12 residues. The CDR3 is CASSYTQETQYF. DNA of the CDR3: TGTGCCAGCAGTTACACCCAAGAGACCCAGTACTTC.

CDR3 sequence reads: CASSLAGRTDQPQHF. CDR3 coding DNA: TGCGCCAGCAGCTTGGCAGGCAGGACAGATCAGCCCCAGCATTTT. The chain is built from TRBV5-1 and TRBJ1-5, with D possibly TRBD1 on 6 matching bases. Trimming removed 0 bases from V and 5 bases from J, with 12 bases in between. The germline V gene encodes CDR1 SGHRS and CDR2 YFSETQ. This CDR3 has 15 amino acids.

A single count supports this clone. The rearrangement uses TRBV20-1 and TRBJ2-7; no reliable D call. Germline V CDR1 and CDR2: DFQATT, SNEGSKA (reference sequence). This CDR3 contains 11 residues. The V end was cut by 3 bases, the J end by 4 bases, with 7 bases between. In nucleotides, the CDR3 is TGCAGTGCTAGCCTCTTATACGAGCAGTACTTC. Translation gives CSASLLYEQYF.